The TCR beta chain under discussion was sequenced for a study of lymphopenia after photon versus proton radiotherapy. General study points: Survival link was tested only in deceased patients; proton benefit remains a possibility. Proton therapy kept repertoires fairly stable, unlike photons, which gained effector/memory cells.

The assay was immunoSEQ multiplex PCR, and TCRdb's table has in-frame clones only and misses some. The profile shows fewer than 20,000 clones, around 85% of them singletons. Per the germline V gene, CDR1 is SQVTM and CDR2 is ANQGSEA. Trimming removed 4 bases from V and 8 bases from J; junction bases left unmatched: 10. CDR3 length: 14 amino acids. Note on this clone: The antigen is undetermined.

This specimen consisted of peripheral blood, obtained from a patient treated with proton-based radiotherapy. The rearrangement uses TRBV29-1 and TRBJ1-2; 10 positions match TRBD1. The TCR sequence derives from an older man with pancreatic cancer. The CDR3 DNA reads as TGCAGCGTTGTTCCCTTCGGGACAGGGGACGGCTACACCTTC. Protein sequence: CSVVPFGTGDGYTF.